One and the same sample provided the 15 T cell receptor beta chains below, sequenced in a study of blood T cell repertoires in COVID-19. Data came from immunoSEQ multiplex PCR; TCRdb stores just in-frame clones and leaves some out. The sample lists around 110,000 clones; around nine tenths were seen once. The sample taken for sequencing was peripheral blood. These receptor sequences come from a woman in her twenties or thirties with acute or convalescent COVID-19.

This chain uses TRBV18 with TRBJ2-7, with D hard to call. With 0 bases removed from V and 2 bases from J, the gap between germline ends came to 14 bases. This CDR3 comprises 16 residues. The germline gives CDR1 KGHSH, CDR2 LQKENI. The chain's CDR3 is CASSPPYRPLAYEQYF. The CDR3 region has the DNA TGTGCCAGCTCACCACCTTATCGCCCCTTAGCCTACGAGCAGTACTTC.

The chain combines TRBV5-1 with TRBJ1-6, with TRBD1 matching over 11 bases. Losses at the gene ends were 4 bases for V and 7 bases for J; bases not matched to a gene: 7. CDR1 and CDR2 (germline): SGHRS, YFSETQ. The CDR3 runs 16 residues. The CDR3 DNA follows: TGCGCCAGCAGCACCTCCGGACAGGGGGCCAATTCACCCCTCCACTTT. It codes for CASSTSGQGANSPLHF.

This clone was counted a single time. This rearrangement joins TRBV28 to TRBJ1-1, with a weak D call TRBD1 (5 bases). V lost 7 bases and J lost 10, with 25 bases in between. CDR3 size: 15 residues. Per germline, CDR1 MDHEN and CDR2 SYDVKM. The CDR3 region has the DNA TGTGCCAGCATCCCAGTCCGTTCGGGGGGGGTTGTAGCTTTCTTT. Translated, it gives CASIPVRSGGVVAFF.

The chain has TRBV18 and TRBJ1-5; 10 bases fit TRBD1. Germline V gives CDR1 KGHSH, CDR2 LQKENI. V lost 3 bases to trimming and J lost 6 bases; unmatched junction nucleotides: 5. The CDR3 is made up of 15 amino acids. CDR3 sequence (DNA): TGTGCCAGCTCACCGGGACAGGGGACTCCTCAGCCCCAGCATTTT. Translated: CASSPGQGTPQPQHF.

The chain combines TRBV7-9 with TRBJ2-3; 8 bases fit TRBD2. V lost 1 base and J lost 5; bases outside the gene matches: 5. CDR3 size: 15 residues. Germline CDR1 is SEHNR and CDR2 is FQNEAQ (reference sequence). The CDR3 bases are TGTGCCAGCAGCTTAGGTTCGGGAGGGGTAGATACGCAGTATTTT. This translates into CASSLGSGGVDTQYF.

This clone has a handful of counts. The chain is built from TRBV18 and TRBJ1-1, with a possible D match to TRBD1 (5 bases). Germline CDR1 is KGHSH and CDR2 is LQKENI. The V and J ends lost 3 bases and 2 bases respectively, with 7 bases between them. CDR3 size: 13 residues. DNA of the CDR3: TGTGCCAGCTCACCTGGGACTAACACTGAAGCTTTCTTT. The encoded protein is CASSPGTNTEAFF.

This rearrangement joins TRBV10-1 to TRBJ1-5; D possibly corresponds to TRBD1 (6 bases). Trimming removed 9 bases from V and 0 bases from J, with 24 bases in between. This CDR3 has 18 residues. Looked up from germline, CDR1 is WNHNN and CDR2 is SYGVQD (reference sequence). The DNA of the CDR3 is TGCGCCAGTATCTCCTCTTGGACAGAAGTTAATAGCAATCAGCCCCAGCATTTT. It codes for CASISSWTEVNSNQPQHF.

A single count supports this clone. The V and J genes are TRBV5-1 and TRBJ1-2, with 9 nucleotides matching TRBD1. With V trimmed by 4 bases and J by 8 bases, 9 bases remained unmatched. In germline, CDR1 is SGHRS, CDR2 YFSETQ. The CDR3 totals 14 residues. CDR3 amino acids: CASSVTGGAGGYTF. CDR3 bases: TGCGCCAGCAGCGTCACAGGGGGCGCCGGGGGCTACACCTTC.

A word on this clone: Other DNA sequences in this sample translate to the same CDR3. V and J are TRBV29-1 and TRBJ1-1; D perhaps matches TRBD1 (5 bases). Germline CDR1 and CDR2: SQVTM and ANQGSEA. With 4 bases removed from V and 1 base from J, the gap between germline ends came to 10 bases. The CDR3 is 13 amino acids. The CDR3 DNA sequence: TGCAGCGTTGCGGGTCAGGGGAACACTGAAGCTTTCTTT. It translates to CSVAGQGNTEAFF.

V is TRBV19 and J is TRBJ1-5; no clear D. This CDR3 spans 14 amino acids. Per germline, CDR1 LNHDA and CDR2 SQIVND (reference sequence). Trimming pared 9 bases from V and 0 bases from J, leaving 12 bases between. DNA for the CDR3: TGTGCCAGCACGATCCCCTATAGCAATCAGCCCCAGCATTTT. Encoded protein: CASTIPYSNQPQHF. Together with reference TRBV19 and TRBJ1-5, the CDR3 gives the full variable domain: DGGITQSPKYLFRKEGQNVTLSCEQNLNHDAMYWYRQDPGQGLRLIYYSQIVNDFQKGDIAEGYSVSREKKESFPLTVTSAQKNPTAFYLCASTIPYSNQPQHFGDGTRLSIL.

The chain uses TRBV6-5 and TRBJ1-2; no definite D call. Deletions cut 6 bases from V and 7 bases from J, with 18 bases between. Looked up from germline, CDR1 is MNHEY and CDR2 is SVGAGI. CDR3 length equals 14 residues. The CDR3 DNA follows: TGTGCCAGCAGCCCCCGGGTGAACGAAGCTGGCTACACCTTC. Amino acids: CASSPRVNEAGYTF.

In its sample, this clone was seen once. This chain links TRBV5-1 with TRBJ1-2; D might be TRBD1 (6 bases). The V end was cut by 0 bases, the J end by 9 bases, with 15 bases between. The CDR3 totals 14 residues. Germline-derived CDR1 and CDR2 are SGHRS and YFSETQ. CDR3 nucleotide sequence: TGCGCCAGCAGCTTGGGGGACATCCGAAGGCGCTACACCTTC. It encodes CASSLGDIRRRYTF.

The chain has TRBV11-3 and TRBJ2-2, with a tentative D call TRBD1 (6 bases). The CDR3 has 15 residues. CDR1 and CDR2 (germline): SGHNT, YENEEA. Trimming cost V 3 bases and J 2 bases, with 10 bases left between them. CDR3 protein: CASSLQQGNTGELFF. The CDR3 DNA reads TGTGCCAGCAGCTTGCAACAGGGAAACACCGGGGAGCTGTTTTTT.

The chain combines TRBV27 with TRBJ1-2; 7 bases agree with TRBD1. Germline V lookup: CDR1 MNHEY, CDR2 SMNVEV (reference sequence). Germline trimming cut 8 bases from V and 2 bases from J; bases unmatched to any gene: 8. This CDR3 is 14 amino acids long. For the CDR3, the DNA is TGTGCCAGCGCTGCGAGGGGGCCGAACTATGGCTACACCTTC. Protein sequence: CASAARGPNYGYTF.

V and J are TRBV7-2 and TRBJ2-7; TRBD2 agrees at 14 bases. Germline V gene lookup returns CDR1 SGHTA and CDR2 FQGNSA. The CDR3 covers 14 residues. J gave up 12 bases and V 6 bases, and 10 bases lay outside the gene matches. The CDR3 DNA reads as TGTGCCAGCAGTCTGGGGACTAGCGGGGGTACATGGTACTTC. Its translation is CASSLGTSGGTWYF.